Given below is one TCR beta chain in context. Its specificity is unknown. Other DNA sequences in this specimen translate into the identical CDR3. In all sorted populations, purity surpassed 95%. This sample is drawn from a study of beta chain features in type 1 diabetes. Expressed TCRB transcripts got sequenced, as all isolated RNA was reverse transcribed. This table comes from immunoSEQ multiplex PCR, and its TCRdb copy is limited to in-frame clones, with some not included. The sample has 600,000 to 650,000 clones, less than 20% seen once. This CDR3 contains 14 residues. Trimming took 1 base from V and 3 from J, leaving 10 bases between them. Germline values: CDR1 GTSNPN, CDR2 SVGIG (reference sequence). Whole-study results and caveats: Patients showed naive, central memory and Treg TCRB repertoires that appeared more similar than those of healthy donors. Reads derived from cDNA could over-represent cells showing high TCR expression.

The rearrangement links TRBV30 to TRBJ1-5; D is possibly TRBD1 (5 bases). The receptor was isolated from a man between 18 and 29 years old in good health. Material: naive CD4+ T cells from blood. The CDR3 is CAWSAGTLNQPQHF. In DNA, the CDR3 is TGTGCCTGGAGTGCAGGGACCCTCAATCAGCCCCAGCATTTT. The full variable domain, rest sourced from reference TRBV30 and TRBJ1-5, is SQTIHQWPATLVQPVGSPLSLECTVEGTSNPNLYWYRQAAGRGLQLLFYSVGIGQISSEVPQNLSASRPQDRQFILSSKKLLLSDSGFYLCAWSAGTLNQPQHFGDGTRLSIL.